These 11 T cell receptor beta chains were all obtained from the same sample, sequenced in a study of cytomegalovirus exposure and HLA in healthy donors. The PCR was carried out with 60 Vbeta primers and 13 Jbeta primers. This table comes from immunoSEQ multiplex PCR, and its TCRdb copy is limited to in-frame clones, with some not included. The sample lists some 150,000 clones; around 9% were seen once. Sequencing input: PBMCs. These receptors all stem from a woman aged 40 to 50 in good health and CMV-seropositive.

This clone has a handful of counts. The chain joins TRBV7-2 to TRBJ2-7; D is unclear. Germline V gene sequence: CDR1 SGHTA, CDR2 FQGNSA. V gave up 5 bases and J gave up 9 bases, with 11 bases separating them. The CDR3 spans 11 residues. Here the CDR3 reads CASSQDGGQYF. CDR3 DNA: TGTGCCAGCAGCCAAGACGGCGGGCAGTACTTC.

The chain employs TRBV10-3 and TRBJ2-7; 10 bases are shared with TRBD1. CDR1 is ENHRY, CDR2 SYGVKD, per germline. The CDR3 covers 15 residues. The V segment lost 2 bases and the J segment 5 bases; nucleotides outside the gene matches: 6. Written as DNA, the CDR3 is TGTGCCATCAGTGAGACGGGACAGGGGTACCACGAGCAGTACTTC. Amino acids: CAISETGQGYHEQYF.

This clone occurred a few times. This chain links TRBV2 with TRBJ2-2; maybe TRBD1 (6 bases). Trimming cost V 8 bases and J 1 base, with 11 bases left between them. Germline CDR1 is SNHLY and CDR2 is FYNNEI. There are 14 residues in the CDR3. CDR3: CASLNRVNTGELFF. The CDR3 DNA reads as TGTGCCAGCTTAAACAGGGTGAACACCGGGGAGCTGTTTTTT.

The V call is TRBV7-7, the J call TRBJ2-3; 15 nucleotides align to TRBD2. From germline, CDR1 is SSHAT and CDR2 FNYEAQ (reference sequence). The CDR3 length is 16 residues. Germline trimming cut 5 bases from V and 5 bases from J; bases unmatched to any gene: 5. For the CDR3, the DNA is TGTGCCAGCAGCAAAGGACTAGCGGGGGGGGAAGATACGCAGTATTTT. Its translation is CASSKGLAGGEDTQYF.

This clone was seen more than once but under ten times. The chain joins TRBV19 to TRBJ2-5; 12 bases align to TRBD2. The CDR3 spans 17 residues. Germline V gene sequence: CDR1 LNHDA, CDR2 SQIVND (reference sequence). V trimming: 0 bases; J trimming: 5 bases; junction bases outside the gene matches: 7. CDR3 loop: CASSIEFTSGGRETQYF. The CDR3 coding sequence is TGTGCCAGTAGTATAGAGTTCACTAGCGGGGGGCGGGAGACCCAGTACTTC.

This clone has more than one count but fewer than ten. CDR3: CASSPWVSVGPEGNEQFF. The CDR3 DNA reads as TGTGCCAGTAGTCCTTGGGTATCCGTAGGCCCGGAGGGGAATGAGCAGTTCTTC. The chain joins TRBV19 to TRBJ2-1; D might be TRBD2 (6 bases). The CDR3 runs to 18 residues. CDR1 is LNHDA and CDR2 is SQIVND in the germline V gene (reference sequence). V lost 5 bases to trimming and J lost 7 bases, with 27 bases between them.

Notes on this clone: Other DNA sequences of this sample code for an identical CDR3. This chain joins TRBV7-2 and TRBJ1-2; 8 positions agree with TRBD1. CDR3 size: 13 residues. Germline values: CDR1 SGHTA, CDR2 FQGNSA. V was clipped by 3 bases and J by 3 bases; unmatched bases: 0. CDR3 in amino acids: CASSLGQDYGYTF. The DNA for the CDR3 is TGTGCCAGCAGCTTGGGACAGGACTATGGCTACACCTTC.

This chain links TRBV7-8 with TRBJ1-6; 11 nucleotides match TRBD1. The CDR3 is made up of 18 amino acids. Looked up from germline, CDR1 is SGHVS and CDR2 is FQNEAQ. V lost 5 bases and J lost 0; bases outside the gene matches: 6. The CDR3 protein is CASSTRTGGASYNSPLHF. The CDR3 DNA reads as TGTGCCAGCAGCACGCGGACAGGGGGCGCCTCCTATAATTCACCCCTCCACTTT.

This clone was recorded a few times. This chain connects TRBV28 to TRBJ2-2; TRBD1 aligns across 7 bases. The length of the CDR3 is 18 residues. With V trimmed by 6 bases and J by 1 base, 14 bases remained unmatched. CDR1 and CDR2 from the germline V gene are MDHEN and SYDVKM. The chain's CDR3 is CASRPTGTVRLNTGELFF. The CDR3 DNA is TGTGCCAGCAGGCCCACCGGGACAGTAAGATTGAACACCGGGGAGCTGTTTTTT.

V and J are TRBV7-2 and TRBJ2-1; weak D call: TRBD1 (6 bases). Trimming pared 5 bases from V and 0 bases from J, leaving 11 bases between. The CDR3 has 15 residues. Germline CDR1 SGHTA, CDR2 FQGNSA. The CDR3 here is CASSPGAFSYNEQFF. The CDR3 region has the DNA TGTGCCAGCAGCCCAGGGGCCTTCTCCTACAATGAGCAGTTCTTC.

The J gene is TRBJ2-3, the V gene TRBV6-5, with TRBD2 matching over 9 bases. V lost 2 bases, J lost 3 bases, and 3 bases stayed unmatched. The CDR3 length is 15 residues. Germline-derived CDR1 and CDR2 are MNHEY and SVGAGI. CDR3 bases: TGTGCCAGCAGTTACGGCCTAGCGGGGACAGATACGCAGTATTTT. The encoded protein is CASSYGLAGTDTQYF.